Shown below are 8 T cell receptor beta chains from a single sample sequenced in a study of shared clonotypes between healthy human individuals. The method was immunoSEQ multiplex PCR; TCRdb's version includes in-frame clones alone and lacks a portion of them. Of approximately 2,000,000 clones in the sample, 85% to 95% are singletons; the top ten hold about 0.41%. Sequences were obtained from naive CD4+ T cells from PBMCs. Subset noted: CD45RA+ positively selected. The receptor source for this set is a man aged 18-30 years in good health. Some clones in this sample may be carry-over from other donors' samples.

The genes are TRBV6-1 and TRBJ2-1, with a tentative D call TRBD1 (5 bases). V dropped 4 bases and J dropped 8 bases, with 18 bases sitting between them. The germline CDR1 and CDR2 sequences are MNHNS and SASEGT. The CDR3 is 15 residues long. The CDR3: CASSGRGRPGYEQFF. For the CDR3, the DNA is TGTGCCAGCAGTGGGCGAGGCAGACCAGGGTATGAGCAGTTCTTC.

This sequence joins TRBV27 and TRBJ2-1, with 8 bases that match TRBD2. The length of the CDR3 is 14 residues. CDR1 is MNHEY, CDR2 SMNVEV, per germline (reference sequence). The V segment lost 8 bases and the J segment 4 bases; nucleotides outside the gene matches: 7. The CDR3 DNA is TGTGCCAGCGCTACACTAGCGGAGTACAATGAGCAGTTCTTC. This encodes CASATLAEYNEQFF.

This chain connects TRBV6-1 to TRBJ2-5, with D perhaps matching TRBD2 (6 bases). Trimming removed 0 bases from V and 5 bases from J, with 16 bases in between. This CDR3 is 16 amino acids long. Germline CDR1 MNHNS, CDR2 SASEGT. Written as DNA, the CDR3 is TGTGCCAGCAGTGAAGCTCCGTCGGGAGTCGGGGAGACCCAGTACTTC. It encodes CASSEAPSGVGETQYF.

This chain links TRBV5-1 with TRBJ2-7, with TRBD2 as a possible D gene (5 bases). This CDR3 spans 15 amino acids. Germline CDR1 is SGHRS and CDR2 is YFSETQ. V lost 1 base and J 5 bases, leaving 16 bases between the germline ends. CDR3 loop: CASSLKVGEGHEQYF. The CDR3 DNA follows: TGCGCCAGCAGCTTGAAGGTGGGAGAAGGCCACGAGCAGTACTTC.

J is TRBJ2-7 and V is TRBV5-6; D remains unclear. Germline lookup yields CDR1 SGHDT and CDR2 YYEEEE. The CDR3 covers 11 residues. The V end lost 4 bases, the J end lost 7 bases, and 9 bases lay between the germline ends. For the CDR3, the DNA is TGTGCCAGCAGCAAGTATCGGGAGCAGTACTTC. The encoded protein is CASSKYREQYF.

This clone was detected only once. V is TRBV5-6 and J is TRBJ1-1; the D is unclear. The CDR3 is 15 residues long. V lost 1 base and J lost 3, with 13 bases in between. Germline-derived CDR1 and CDR2 are SGHDT and YYEEEE. The CDR3 sequence is CASSLRFGVDTEAFF. CDR3 DNA sequence: TGTGCCAGCAGCTTGCGTTTCGGAGTAGACACTGAAGCTTTCTTT.

This clone was counted a single time. V usage is TRBV7-2 and J usage is TRBJ1-2; D not certain. The CDR3 is 15 residues long. V was cut by 5 bases and J by 2 bases, with 15 bases left in between. Germline V CDR1 and CDR2: SGHTA, FQGNSA. CDR3 coding DNA: TGTGCCAGCAGCCTCCCTGGAGGGAGGAACTATGGCTACACCTTC. It is translated as CASSLPGGRNYGYTF.

This chain joins TRBV4-1 and TRBJ1-4; tentative D call: TRBD1 (6 bases). The CDR3 runs 14 residues. Germline CDR1 MGHRA, CDR2 YSYEKL. V was cut by 2 bases and J by 7 bases, with 11 bases left in between. This CDR3 reads CASSQRGLGEKLFF. For the CDR3, the DNA is TGCGCCAGCAGCCAACGGGGGCTGGGTGAAAAACTGTTTTTT.